This T cell receptor (beta chain) was sequenced during a study of T cells in narcolepsy. The CDR3 totals 14 residues. The ends lost 5 bases at V and 0 bases at J; junction bases unmatched: 3. From germline, CDR1 is SGHTA and CDR2 FQGNSA. General study points: Same-patient CSF and blood CD4+ T cell clonotypes included HCRT-specific and TRIB2-specific autoreactive ones. In some patient and control memory CD4+ samples, autoreactive clones were absent.

A few counts support this clone. The antigen is undetermined. Some clones are missing from TCRdb's copy, which holds only in-frame ones; the method was immunoSEQ multiplex PCR. Of some 30,000 clones in the sample, around 83% were seen once. The TCR sequence derives from a human donor in good health. Sequenced sample: memory (CD45RA-) CD4+ T cells from blood. V is TRBV7-2 and J is TRBJ1-1; TRBD1 aligns across 7 bases. The CDR3 DNA follows: TGTGCCAGCAGCAGGGGACAGTTGAACACTGAAGCTTTCTTT. Amino acid sequence: CASSRGQLNTEAFF.